Shown below are 6 T cell receptor beta chains from a single sample sequenced in a study of T-cell reconstitution after alpha-beta-depleted transplantation in children. Molecular barcoding with unique molecular identifiers was used for the TCRbeta library. MiXCR, applied by TCRdb to the PCR reads, yields one record per CDR3 protein. The sample yields 450,000 to 700,000 distinct CDR3 sequences, approximately 30% seen once. Sample: PBMCs, taken before TCRalphabeta/CD19-depleted stem cell transplant. Receptors originate from a boy less than two years old with Wiskott-Aldrich syndrome, due to receive a stem cell transplant.

The chain links TRBV5-1 to TRBJ1-3; D is unclear. The CDR3 totals 14 residues. Germline V gene data show CDR1 as SGHRS and CDR2 as YFSETQ. Trimming stripped 2 bases from V and 2 bases from J, with 8 bases between. The CDR3 coding sequence is TGCGCCAGCAGCTTCGGACGGACTGGAAACACCATATATTTT. This sequence encodes CASSFGRTGNTIYF.

This clonotype has only a few counts. CDR3 nucleotide sequence: TGTGCCAGCAGCTTATCCCGGGGGCAGAACACTGAAGCTTTCTTT. This sequence encodes CASSLSRGQNTEAFF. The V call is TRBV7-3, the J call TRBJ1-1; TRBD1 is a possible D gene (6 bases). V was pared by 2 bases and J by 1 base, with 11 bases between. The CDR3 loop spans 15 amino acids. CDR1 and CDR2 from the germline V gene are SGHTA and FQGTGA.

V gene TRBV20-1 combines with J gene TRBJ2-7; weak D call: TRBD2 (6 bases). Trimming took off 0 bases at V and 3 bases at J, with 18 bases between the two ends. There are 16 residues in the CDR3. Germline values: CDR1 DFQATT, CDR2 SNEGSKA (reference sequence). Here the CDR3 DNA reads TGCAGTGCTAGAGATCGGTTGGGAGGAAGCCTCTACGAGCAGTACTTC. Amino acid sequence: CSARDRLGGSLYEQYF.

This clonotype has more than one count but fewer than ten. This chain connects TRBV20-1 to TRBJ2-7; 9 bases line up with TRBD1. CDR1 and CDR2 (germline): DFQATT, SNEGSKA (reference sequence). The length of the CDR3 is 19 residues. V dropped 2 bases and J dropped 4; count of bases not matched to a gene: 21. CDR3 coding DNA: TGCAGTGCTAGACAAAAGCCGGGACAGGGAGGCCGGGGCTTGTACGAGCAGTACTTC. Amino acids: CSARQKPGQGGRGLYEQYF.

The sample holds a few counts of this clonotype. The chain links TRBV3-1 to TRBJ2-3; D unclear. V lost 4 bases and J lost 0, with 8 bases in between. The CDR3 covers 14 residues. CDR1 and CDR2 (germline): LGHDT, YNNKEL (reference sequence). The CDR3 is CASSPLLSTDTQYF. The CDR3 region has the DNA TGTGCCAGCAGCCCCCTTTTGAGCACAGATACGCAGTATTTT.

This chain uses TRBV20-1 with TRBJ2-3, with D perhaps TRBD2 (5 bases). This CDR3 contains 18 residues. The germline V gene has CDR1 DFQATT and CDR2 SNEGSKA (reference sequence). V was cut by 1 base and J by 0 bases, with 20 bases left in between. The CDR3 protein is CSARGRGQTMTSTDTQYF. The CDR3 nucleotides read TGCAGTGCTAGAGGTCGAGGGCAGACTATGACTAGCACAGATACGCAGTATTTT.